The 25 T cell receptor beta chains below come from one sample, sequenced in a study of cytomegalovirus exposure and HLA in healthy donors. PCR was performed using 60 Vbeta and 13 Jbeta primers. Generated by immunoSEQ multiplex PCR, the TCRdb table keeps only in-frame clones and is missing some. The table shows roughly 69,000 clones, with approximately 70% occurring only once. The specimen sequenced was PBMCs. The source of these receptors is a male donor in good health and CMV-seropositive.

As concerns this clone: The sample has other DNA sequences that encode this CDR3 too. The V and J genes are TRBV2 and TRBJ2-1, with a possible D match to TRBD1 (6 bases). Looked up from germline, CDR1 is SNHLY and CDR2 is FYNNEI. With 1 base removed from V and 7 bases from J, the gap between germline ends came to 8 bases. The CDR3 loop spans 13 amino acids. CDR3 amino acids: CASSEVTGNEQFF. The CDR3 DNA is TGTGCCAGCAGTGAAGTCACAGGGAATGAGCAGTTCTTC.

This clone was seen more than once but under ten times. The chain is built from TRBV30 and TRBJ1-2; tentatively, D is TRBD1 (6 bases). The CDR3 contains 10 residues. The germline V and J ends were trimmed by 8 bases and 4 bases, with 8 bases remaining between them. Per germline, CDR1 GTSNPN and CDR2 SVGIG (reference sequence). CDR3 loop: CATQGYGYTF. The CDR3 nucleotides read TGTGCCACACAGGGCTATGGCTACACCTTC.

A word on this clone: At one end, the junction sequence differs from germline, possibly due to a read error. The J gene is TRBJ1-4, the V gene TRBV7-9; D might be TRBD1 (5 bases). CDR3 length: 15 residues. The germline gives CDR1 SEHNR, CDR2 FQNEAQ (reference sequence). CDR3 residues: CSSSPGGIGNEKLFF. The CDR3 region has the DNA TGTTCCAGCAGCCCCGGGGGGATAGGTAATGAAAAACTGTTTTTT.

This clone was detected only a few times. V usage is TRBV27 and J usage is TRBJ2-7, with D perhaps TRBD1 (5 bases). Trimming took off 1 base at V and 6 bases at J, with 16 bases between the two ends. CDR3 size: 15 residues. CDR1 MNHEY and CDR2 SMNVEV come from the germline V gene (reference sequence). The CDR3 loop is CASSLLDTLPSEQYF. The CDR3 nucleotides are TGTGCCAGCAGTTTATTGGACACGCTTCCCTCCGAGCAGTACTTC.

The chain joins TRBV7-3 to TRBJ2-4, with a weak D call TRBD2 (6 bases). This CDR3 is built from 13 residues. Germline V CDR1 and CDR2: SGHTA, FQGTGA. V was pared by 2 bases and J by 5 bases, with 7 bases between. CDR3 in DNA: TGTGCCAGCAGCTTAGGGGAGGAAAACATTCAGTACTTC. Protein: CASSLGEENIQYF.

The chain is built from TRBV12-5 and TRBJ1-3; a weak D match, TRBD1 (5 bases). Trimming stripped 0 bases from V and 1 base from J, with 16 bases between. This CDR3 contains 18 residues. Germline lookup yields CDR1 LGHNT and CDR2 FRNRAP. CDR3 sequence (DNA): TGTGCTAGTGGTTTGGTGGGCAGGGTTGACCCATCTGGAAACACCATATATTTT. This codes for CASGLVGRVDPSGNTIYF.

V usage is TRBV5-1 and J usage is TRBJ2-2; 10 bases line up with TRBD2. Unmatched junction bases numbered 8, after V lost 7 bases and J lost 5 bases. CDR1 is SGHRS, CDR2 YFSETQ, per germline. This CDR3 has 15 residues. This CDR3 reads CASWGLASRTGELFF. CDR3 nucleotide sequence: TGCGCCAGCTGGGGACTAGCGAGTCGGACCGGGGAGCTGTTTTTT.

The chain joins TRBV5-4 to TRBJ2-1, with 8 bases aligning to TRBD1. The V and J ends lost 5 bases and 0 bases, in that order; junction bases with no gene match: 16. The CDR3 spans 19 residues. Germline CDR1 SGHNT, CDR2 YYREEE (reference sequence). The CDR3 loop is CASSSYPGQAHSSYNEQFF. CDR3 DNA sequence: TGTGCCAGCAGTTCTTACCCGGGACAGGCCCACAGCTCCTACAATGAGCAGTTCTTC.

The CDR3 sequence is CASSPTGDREKLFF. In DNA, the CDR3 is TGTGCCAGCAGTCCCACAGGGGACAGAGAAAAACTGTTTTTT. The chain carries TRBV6-5 and TRBJ1-4; 7 bases are shared with TRBD1. Germline assignment: CDR1 MNHEY and CDR2 SVGAGI. This CDR3 contains 14 residues. The ends lost 5 bases at V and 8 bases at J; junction bases unmatched: 8.

This clone appeared a single time. This chain uses TRBV19 with TRBJ2-2, with 10 positions matching TRBD1. The CDR3 runs 16 residues. J lost 6 bases, V lost 1 base, and 5 bases had no gene match. Germline CDR1 is LNHDA and CDR2 is SQIVND (reference sequence). CDR3 in amino acids: CASSIGGGTGAGELFF. In DNA form, the CDR3 reads TGTGCCAGTAGTATAGGTGGAGGGACAGGGGCCGGGGAGCTGTTTTTT.

V usage is TRBV19 and J usage is TRBJ2-3; D possibly corresponds to TRBD1 (6 bases). Germline CDR1 is LNHDA and CDR2 is SQIVND (reference sequence). V was cut by 7 bases and J by 0 bases, with 14 bases left in between. The CDR3 has 15 residues. This chain's CDR3 is CASIPGHQSTDTQYF. The CDR3 nucleotides are TGTGCCAGTATTCCGGGACACCAGAGCACAGATACGCAGTATTTT. The complete variable domain, with remaining parts taken from reference TRBV19 and TRBJ2-3, reads DGGITQSPKYLFRKEGQNVTLSCEQNLNHDAMYWYRQDPGQGLRLIYYSQIVNDFQKGDIAEGYSVSREKKESFPLTVTSAQKNPTAFYLCASIPGHQSTDTQYFGPGTRLTVL.

This rearrangement joins TRBV6-4 to TRBJ1-1; D gene ambiguous. The V gene's germline CDR1 is MRHNA and CDR2 SNTAGT. The CDR3 sequence is 13 residues long. Trimming left V 5 bases short and J 4 bases short, with 11 bases between. CDR3 nucleotide sequence: TGTGCCAGCAGTAGGGAGTATAGCACTGAAGCTTTCTTT. This translates into CASSREYSTEAFF.

Turning to this clone: Compared with germline, one end of the junction differs, possibly owing to a read error. The chain has TRBV7-9 and TRBJ1-5, with unresolved D. Per germline, CDR1 SEHNR and CDR2 FQNEAQ (reference sequence). There are 12 residues in the CDR3. The DNA for the CDR3 is TGTTCCAGCAGCCCAATCAATCAGCCCCAGCATTTT. Its protein is CSSSPINQPQHF. The variable domain in full, with the rest retrieved from reference TRBV7-9 and TRBJ1-5, is DTGVSQNPRHKITKRGQNVTFRCDPISEHNRLYWYRQTLGQGPEFLTYFQNEAQLEKSRLLSDRFSAERPKGSFSTLEIQRTEQGDSAMYLCSSSPINQPQHFGDGTRLSIL.

V gene TRBV2 combines with J gene TRBJ2-3; 10 bases fit TRBD1. J lost 1 base, V lost 5 bases, and 6 bases had no gene match. Germline-derived CDR1 and CDR2 are SNHLY and FYNNEI. This CDR3 spans 16 amino acids. The DNA of the CDR3 is TGTGCCAGCAGTCCGAACGGGACAGGGGGCACAGATACGCAGTATTTT. Amino acid sequence: CASSPNGTGGTDTQYF.

This clone was counted between two and nine times. This chain joins TRBV6-1 and TRBJ2-1; D gene unclear. The V end was cut by 6 bases, the J end by 4 bases, with 13 bases between. This CDR3 region has 14 residues. Per germline, CDR1 MNHNS and CDR2 SASEGT. The CDR3 DNA reads TGTGCCAGCAGAGCTGGAGTACCTTACAATGAGCAGTTCTTC. Its protein product is CASRAGVPYNEQFF.

The J gene is TRBJ1-6, the V gene TRBV10-3, with D possibly being TRBD1 (5 bases). Germline V gene lookup returns CDR1 ENHRY and CDR2 SYGVKD. The CDR3 covers 15 residues. V gave up 10 bases and J gave up 3 bases, with 16 bases separating them. The CDR3 sequence: CATKNGTHYNSPLHF. In DNA, the CDR3 is TGTGCCACCAAAAACGGGACTCACTATAATTCACCCCTCCACTTT.

This clone has a single count. The chain joins TRBV6-5 to TRBJ2-7; maybe TRBD2 (6 bases). CDR1 MNHEY and CDR2 SVGAGI come from the germline V gene. The CDR3 has 12 residues. V was shortened by 8 bases and J by 2 bases, with 10 bases between the two germline ends. The CDR3 region has the DNA TGTGCCAGCCGGAGGGGCGCCTACGAGCAGTACTTC. Translating it yields CASRRGAYEQYF.

This rearrangement joins TRBV5-1 to TRBJ2-1; 12 bases line up with TRBD2. The trim removed 1 base at V and 6 bases at J, leaving 2 bases unmatched. CDR1 SGHRS and CDR2 YFSETQ come from the germline V gene. This CDR3 is 15 amino acids long. The CDR3 loop is CASSLQLAGGNEQFF. The CDR3 DNA reads TGCGCCAGCAGCTTGCAACTAGCGGGAGGCAATGAGCAGTTCTTC.

The J gene is TRBJ2-1, the V gene TRBV19; 8 nucleotides line up with TRBD2. This CDR3 contains 17 residues. Germline values: CDR1 LNHDA, CDR2 SQIVND (reference sequence). The junction had 7 bases not matched to a gene; V was cut back by 3 bases and J by 0 bases. This CDR3 is CASSITRLASSYNEQFF. The CDR3 DNA follows: TGTGCCAGTAGTATTACGCGACTAGCGAGCTCCTACAATGAGCAGTTCTTC.

The V call is TRBV7-9, the J call TRBJ2-7; a possible D gene is TRBD2 (8 bases). The CDR3 length is 15 residues. Germline V gene sequence: CDR1 SEHNR, CDR2 FQNEAQ (reference sequence). The V gene lost 5 bases and the J gene lost 7 bases, with 21 bases spanning the gap. This CDR3 reads CASSPGRGRSGEQYF. CDR3 bases: TGTGCCAGCAGCCCCGGGAGGGGGCGATCTGGGGAGCAGTACTTC.

Notes on this clone: A junction end diverges from the germline sequence, so it may reflect a read error. The chain employs TRBV7-9 and TRBJ2-7; no clear D. This CDR3 is 13 amino acids long. CDR1 SEHNR and CDR2 FQNEAQ come from the germline V gene (reference sequence). Here the CDR3 reads CSSSPGASYEQYF. CDR3 nucleotide sequence: TGTTCCAGCAGCCCCGGAGCCTCCTACGAGCAGTACTTC.

This rearrangement joins TRBV7-2 to TRBJ2-7, with D uncertain. With 1 base removed from V and 5 bases from J, the gap between germline ends came to 15 bases. Germline assignment: CDR1 SGHTA and CDR2 FQGNSA. CDR3 length equals 15 residues. The CDR3 nucleotides read TGTGCCAGCAGCTTAGTAGCTCGCCGGTTGGACGAGCAGTACTTC. Its translation is CASSLVARRLDEQYF. The variable domain in full, completed from reference TRBV7-2 and TRBJ2-7, reads GAGVSQSPSNKVTEKGKDVELRCDPISGHTALYWYRQSLGQGLEFLIYFQGNSAPDKSGLPSDRFSAERTGGSVSTLTIQRTQQEDSAVYLCASSLVARRLDEQYFGPGTRLTVT.

This clone was detected only once. This rearrangement joins TRBV5-4 to TRBJ1-2, with D perhaps TRBD1 (5 bases). CDR1 SGHNT and CDR2 YYREEE come from the germline V gene (reference sequence). This CDR3 contains 15 residues. Trimming pared 3 bases from V and 7 bases from J, leaving 19 bases between. Here the CDR3 DNA reads TGTGCCAGCAGCTCTTCACGTCCCGGGCAGGGTGGCTACACCTTC. It yields the protein CASSSSRPGQGGYTF.

The CDR3 spells CASSLAMGGRNSYEQYF. DNA of the CDR3: TGTGCCAGCAGCTTAGCGATGGGCGGGAGGAACTCCTACGAGCAGTACTTC. V usage is TRBV11-2 and J usage is TRBJ2-7, with 8 bases aligning to TRBD2. Trimming at V came to 1 base and at J to 0 bases, leaving 8 bases not matched to a gene. This CDR3 region has 17 residues. Germline lookup yields CDR1 SGHAT and CDR2 FQNNGV.

The rearrangement links TRBV19 to TRBJ1-1; 9 bases agree with TRBD1. CDR1 LNHDA and CDR2 SQIVND come from the germline V gene (reference sequence). The CDR3 sequence is 16 residues long. Losses at the gene ends were 5 bases for V and 0 bases for J; bases not matched to a gene: 7. CDR3 sequence reads: CASSPGQGRMNTEAFF. As DNA, the CDR3 is TGTGCCAGTAGTCCAGGACAGGGGAGGATGAACACTGAAGCTTTCTTT.